What follows describes a single T cell receptor beta chain. This sample was taken from a study of technical replicates of blood from several donors. Only in-frame clones appear in the TCRdb table, and some are missing; sequencing was by immunoSEQ multiplex PCR. The sample consists of under 85,000 clones, nearly 98% of them appearing once. Germline CDR1 reads LNHDA; CDR2 reads SQIVND (reference sequence). CDR3 length equals 14 residues. The J segment lost 6 bases and the V segment lost 6 bases, leaving 5 bases of the junction unmatched. Sequencing was done on a sample of T cells isolated from PBMCs. This chain connects TRBV19 to TRBJ2-3, with 11 bases lining up with TRBD2. This receptor was identified in a human donor in good health. Written as DNA, the CDR3 is TGTGCCAGTAGAGGACTAGCGGGTCCTGATACGCAGTATTTT. This encodes CASRGLAGPDTQYF.